This T cell receptor (beta chain) stems from a study of T cell repertoires in cytomegalovirus infection. TCRdb re-analysed the reads in MiXCR, keeping a single row per CDR3 protein. The sample records approximately 500,000 distinct CDR3 sequences, 26% being singletons. Germline-derived CDR1 and CDR2 are SGHDN and FVKESK. The V end lost 4 bases, the J end lost 5 bases, and 19 bases lay between the germline ends. This CDR3 has 16 residues. The receptor comes from a human donor in good health (CMV status not recorded). Some clones in this sample may be carry-over from other donors' samples. The V call is TRBV14, the J call TRBJ2-3; D is possibly TRBD1 (5 bases). The source material was PBMCs. The CDR3 region is CASSPTEGVWGDTQYF. For the CDR3, the DNA is TGTGCCAGCAGCCCCACGGAAGGGGTTTGGGGAGATACGCAGTATTTT.